These 20 T cell receptor beta chains originate from one sample sequenced in a study of shared clonotypes between healthy human individuals. The method was immunoSEQ multiplex PCR; TCRdb's version includes in-frame clones alone and lacks a portion of them. The sample yields more than 2,000,000 clones, just over 90% seen once. The sequencing input was naive CD4+ T cells sorted from blood. Subset noted: CD45RA+ positively selected. These receptors were collected from a man in his late teens or twenties in good health.

This clone was counted between two and nine times. This chain connects TRBV6-5 to TRBJ1-6; 8 nucleotides line up with TRBD1. This CDR3 is 15 amino acids long. CDR1 is MNHEY, CDR2 SVGAGI, per germline. J gave up 8 bases and V 6 bases, and 9 bases lay outside the gene matches. The CDR3 DNA sequence: TGTGCCAGCAGGGACTCAGGGGGCCTGGATTCACCCCTCCACTTT. Its protein product is CASRDSGGLDSPLHF.

The V and J genes are TRBV6-1 and TRBJ2-2, with 7 nucleotides matching TRBD1. The CDR3 is made up of 15 amino acids. Germline V gene lookup returns CDR1 MNHNS and CDR2 SASEGT. After removal of 4 bases from V and 7 bases from J, the junction contained 9 bases not matched to a gene. The CDR3 region has the DNA TGTGCCAGCAGTGGAGGGACAGCTGGCGTCGGGGAGCTGTTTTTT. Translated: CASSGGTAGVGELFF.

This chain links TRBV4-3 with TRBJ2-2; a possible D gene is TRBD2 (5 bases). V was clipped by 1 base and J by 1 base, with 7 bases between them. From germline, CDR1 is LGHNA and CDR2 YSLEER. The CDR3 totals 15 residues. The CDR3 DNA is TGCGCCAGCAGCCAAGGACTACTGAACACCGGGGAGCTGTTTTTT. Translation: CASSQGLLNTGELFF.

The chain joins TRBV5-1 to TRBJ2-2, with TRBD2 as a possible D gene (6 bases). Trimming stripped 4 bases from V and 0 bases from J, with 13 bases between. This CDR3 contains 16 residues. The germline gives CDR1 SGHRS, CDR2 YFSETQ. This chain's CDR3 is CASSPFGGANTGELFF. DNA for the CDR3: TGCGCCAGCAGCCCCTTCGGAGGGGCGAACACCGGGGAGCTGTTTTTT.

This clone was seen once. The chain links TRBV4-1 to TRBJ1-2, with TRBD1 identical over 11 bases. After removal of 4 bases from V and 1 base from J, the junction contained 8 bases not matched to a gene. This CDR3 contains 17 residues. The germline gives CDR1 MGHRA, CDR2 YSYEKL. CDR3 in amino acids: CASSPARDRGNNYGYTF. The CDR3 nucleotides are TGCGCCAGCAGCCCAGCCCGGGACAGGGGGAATAACTATGGCTACACCTTC.

The V and J genes are TRBV25-1 and TRBJ2-1; 9 nucleotides line up with TRBD2. The ends lost 8 bases at V and 0 bases at J; junction bases unmatched: 2. CDR3 length: 14 amino acids. Per germline, CDR1 MGHDK and CDR2 SYGVNS. CDR3 loop: CASRLAASYNEQFF. The CDR3 DNA reads as TGTGCCAGCCGACTAGCGGCCTCCTACAATGAGCAGTTCTTC.

The rearrangement uses TRBV21-1 and TRBJ2-7; the DNA was not compared with TRBD2, the D call given in the table. TRBV21-1 is annotated as a pseudogene. This CDR3 has 20 amino acids. CDR3 amino acids: CASSPPGGDPLYRGSYEQYF. Written as DNA, the CDR3 is TGTGCCAGCTCACCACCGGGGGGGGACCCTCTTTATCGGGGCTCCTACGAGCAGTACTTC.

A note on this clone: Other DNA sequences of this sample code for an identical CDR3. The V and J genes are TRBV7-2 and TRBJ2-1; 9 bases fit TRBD2. The CDR3 has 15 residues. The J segment lost 5 bases and the V segment lost 3 bases, leaving 5 bases of the junction unmatched. Germline CDR1 and CDR2: SGHTA and FQGNSA. CDR3: CASSFSGGPNNEQFF. CDR3 in DNA: TGTGCCAGCAGCTTCAGCGGGGGGCCTAACAATGAGCAGTTCTTC.

This clone has only a few counts. The identical CDR3 is also encoded by other nucleotide sequences in the sample. The rearrangement joins TRBV2 to TRBJ2-3; no clear D. The germline V gene has CDR1 SNHLY and CDR2 FYNNEI. The CDR3 is made up of 12 amino acids. Trimming removed 4 bases at V and 0 bases at J, with 2 bases between. The CDR3 reads CASSVSTDTQYF. CDR3 sequence (DNA): TGTGCCAGCAGTGTGAGCACAGATACGCAGTATTTT.

As for this clone: Other nucleotide sequences in the sample specify the same CDR3. The V call is TRBV5-1, the J call TRBJ2-5, with D possibly called TRBD1 or TRBD2 (6 bases each). The CDR3 runs to 14 residues. V shed 2 bases and J shed 1 base, with 9 bases lying between them. From germline, CDR1 is SGHRS and CDR2 YFSETQ. In DNA, the CDR3 is TGCGCCAGCAGCTTAGGGGGGTTCCAAGAGACCCAGTACTTC. This codes for CASSLGGFQETQYF. The complete variable domain, with remaining parts taken from reference TRBV5-1 and TRBJ2-5, reads KAGVTQTPRYLIKTRGQQVTLSCSPISGHRSVSWYQQTPGQGLQFLFEYFSETQRNKGNFPGRFSGRQFSNSRSEMNVSTLELGDSALYLCASSLGGFQETQYFGPGTRLLVL.

This chain uses TRBV12-5 with TRBJ2-7, with 9 bases identical to TRBD2. Germline-derived CDR1 and CDR2 are LGHNT and FRNRAP. The CDR3 is made up of 18 amino acids. Trimming removed 6 bases from V and 9 bases from J; junction bases left unmatched: 24. CDR3 in amino acids: CASGSDSSTSGMSRGQYF. The CDR3 nucleotides are TGTGCTAGTGGCTCCGACAGCTCGACTAGCGGCATGTCTAGGGGGCAGTACTTC.

This sequence joins TRBV11-2 and TRBJ2-1, with 11 bases identical to TRBD2. V shed 3 bases, J shed 6 bases, and the junction held 1 base outside the gene matches. The CDR3 is 14 amino acids. CDR1 and CDR2 from the germline V gene are SGHAT and FQNNGV. Here the CDR3 reads CASSLLAGGNEQFF. The DNA for the CDR3 is TGTGCCAGCAGCTTGCTAGCGGGGGGCAATGAGCAGTTCTTC.

CDR3 sequence (DNA): TGTGCCAGCAGCTTAGGGCAGGGGATAGGCTACGAGCAGTACTTC. This gives the protein CASSLGQGIGYEQYF. The chain links TRBV5-4 to TRBJ2-7; D might be TRBD1 (6 bases). The V end was cut by 2 bases, the J end by 3 bases, with 15 bases between. The germline V gene has CDR1 SGHNT and CDR2 YYREEE (reference sequence). The CDR3 covers 15 residues.

Comments on this clone: The sample carries other DNA sequences with the same CDR3. This chain connects TRBV7-8 to TRBJ2-5; D is unresolved. The CDR3 consists of 11 residues. V lost 5 bases, J lost 3 bases, and 4 bases lay in between. Germline V gene lookup returns CDR1 SGHVS and CDR2 FQNEAQ. DNA for the CDR3: TGTGCCAGCAGCCCCAAAGAGACCCAGTACTTC. This sequence encodes CASSPKETQYF.

The gene calls are TRBV19 and TRBJ2-7; D may match TRBD1 or TRBD2 (7 bases each). Looked up from germline, CDR1 is LNHDA and CDR2 is SQIVND (reference sequence). The CDR3 is 16 amino acids. Trimming removed 6 bases from V and 0 bases from J, with 18 bases in between. The CDR3 is CASSSRGGPSSYEQYF. The CDR3 region has the DNA TGTGCCAGTAGCTCCAGGGGGGGGCCAAGCTCCTACGAGCAGTACTTC.

The CDR3 is CASSGGTNNYEQYF. CDR3 sequence (DNA): TGCGCCAGCAGTGGCGGGACTAACAACTACGAGCAGTACTTC. V usage is TRBV10-2 and J usage is TRBJ2-7, with 7 bases fitting TRBD2. Trimming at V came to 4 bases and at J to 3 bases, leaving 6 bases not matched to a gene. The CDR3 runs to 14 residues. Germline V gives CDR1 WSHSY, CDR2 SAAADI.

The J gene is TRBJ1-1, the V gene TRBV7-2; D is unresolved. This CDR3 has 14 residues. CDR1 is SGHTA and CDR2 is FQGNSA in the germline V gene. Trimming took off 3 bases at V and 2 bases at J, with 10 bases between the two ends. The DNA for the CDR3 is TGTGCCAGCAGCTTCTCACGTTATAACACTGAAGCTTTCTTT. As protein: CASSFSRYNTEAFF.

The chain links TRBV6-5 to TRBJ1-1; no clear D. This CDR3 is 13 amino acids long. The V end lost 6 bases, the J end lost 7 bases, and 15 bases lay between the germline ends. CDR1 and CDR2 (germline): MNHEY, SVGAGI. The CDR3 DNA is TGTGCCAGCAGCCGACTCGAGACGTATGAAGCTTTCTTT. It translates to CASSRLETYEAFF.

In regard to this clone: No conserved phenylalanine or tryptophan ends this CDR3, so it is likely a read error. This chain links TRBV10-3 with TRBJ1-1; 7 bases are shared with TRBD1. With 6 bases clipped from V and 1 base from J, the junction kept 2 bases outside the gene matches. The germline CDR1 and CDR2 sequences are ENHRY and SYGVKD. This CDR3 comprises 13 residues. The DNA of the CDR3 is TGTGCCATCAGCCAGGGGGAGAACACTGAAGCTTTCGTT. This gives the protein CAISQGENTEAFV.

This clone was counted a single time. The gene calls are TRBV5-1 and TRBJ2-7, with 11 bases identical to TRBD1. Germline V lookup: CDR1 SGHRS, CDR2 YFSETQ. The CDR3 is made up of 16 amino acids. V gave up 0 bases and J gave up 7 bases; unmatched junction bases: 9. CDR3 nucleotides: TGCGCCAGCAGCTTGGTCGCGCGGGACAGGGGGAGTGAGCAGTACTTC. This gives the protein CASSLVARDRGSEQYF.